This TCR beta chain is drawn from a study of blood T cells in healthy people across ages. CDR3 length: 14 amino acids. Trimming removed 5 bases from V and 1 base from J; junction bases left unmatched: 2. The germline V gene has CDR1 SGHRS and CDR2 YFSETQ. This clonotype came up once. Caucasian individuals from Russia who were healthy and aged about 6 to 95 acted as donors. A sample-barcoded 5' primer and a J-beta primer mix were used in a second PCR of roughly 7 to 11 cycles. MiXCR was run by TCRdb on the 5' RACE reads, yielding one entry per CDR3 protein. The table lists about 970,000 distinct CDR3 sequences, roughly half of them singletons.

The sequencing sample was made of blood. The chain links TRBV5-1 to TRBJ1-1; 10 nucleotides align to TRBD1. This receptor was taken from a woman aged 55-69 years in good health. CDR3 protein: CASRGQGTNTEAFF. The CDR3 DNA reads as TGCGCCAGCAGGGGACAGGGGACGAACACTGAAGCTTTCTTT.